Each of the 2 T cell receptor beta chains below was sequenced from the same sample in a study of T-cell memory formation after mild COVID-19. One entry per CDR3 protein results from TCRdb running MiXCR on the 5' RACE reads. The profile covers more than 350,000 distinct CDR3 sequences, with around 21% appearing a single time and around 13% taken by the ten largest. The material sequenced was PBMCs or a T cell subset sorted from them (not recorded which). The receptors here all came from an adult woman who had mild COVID-19 (a few samples of this study predate the infection). Cell type and time point are not known.

The V and J genes are TRBV7-2 and TRBJ2-1; 9 bases are shared with TRBD2. The germline V gene encodes CDR1 SGHTA and CDR2 FQGNSA. This CDR3 has 16 amino acids. V trimming: 0 bases; J trimming: 7 bases; junction bases outside the gene matches: 7. The CDR3, as DNA: TGTGCCAGCAGCTTAGCGCTCACTAGCGGGCGAAATGAGCAGTTCTTC. Encoded protein: CASSLALTSGRNEQFF. Full variable domain (outside the CDR3, taken from reference TRBV7-2 and TRBJ2-1): GAGVSQSPSNKVTEKGKDVELRCDPISGHTALYWYRQSLGQGLEFLIYFQGNSAPDKSGLPSDRFSAERTGGSVSTLTIQRTQQEDSAVYLCASSLALTSGRNEQFFGPGTRLTVL.

This sequence joins TRBV6-5 and TRBJ2-1; the match to TRBD2 covers 11 bases. Germline CDR1 MNHEY, CDR2 SVGAGI. The trim removed 6 bases at V and 4 bases at J, leaving 8 bases unmatched. CDR3 length: 16 residues. As DNA, the CDR3 is TGTGCCAGCAGCCACGGGGCTAGCGGGAGGTACAATGAGCAGTTCTTC. Translation gives CASSHGASGRYNEQFF.